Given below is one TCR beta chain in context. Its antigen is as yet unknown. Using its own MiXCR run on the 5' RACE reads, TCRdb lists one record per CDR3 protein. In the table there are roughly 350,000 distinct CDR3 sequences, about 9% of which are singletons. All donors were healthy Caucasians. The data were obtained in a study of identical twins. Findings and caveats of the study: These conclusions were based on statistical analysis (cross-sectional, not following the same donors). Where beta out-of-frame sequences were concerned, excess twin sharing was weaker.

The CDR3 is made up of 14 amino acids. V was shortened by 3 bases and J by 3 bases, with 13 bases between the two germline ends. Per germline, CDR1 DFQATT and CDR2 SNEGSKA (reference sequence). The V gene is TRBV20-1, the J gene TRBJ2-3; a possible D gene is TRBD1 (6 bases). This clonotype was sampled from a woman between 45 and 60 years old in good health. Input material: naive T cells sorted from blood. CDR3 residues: CSARSSRGTDTQYF. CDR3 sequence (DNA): TGCAGTGCTAGGTCCTCGAGGGGGACAGATACGCAGTATTTT.